The 19 T cell receptor beta chains given below trace back to one sample, sequenced in a study of shared clonotypes between healthy human individuals. Sequencing was performed with immunoSEQ multiplex PCR; in TCRdb, only in-frame clones are kept and a portion is missing. This sample has around 2.1 million clones, with 90% to 95% found just once. Naive CD8 cells lacked CD45RO and underwent positive selection for CCR7, leaving out terminally differentiated effector memory CD45RA+ cells. Input material: naive CD8+ T cells from PBMCs. The receptors were gathered from a man in his late teens or twenties in good health. Some clones in this sample may be carry-over from other donors' samples.

V gene TRBV9 combines with J gene TRBJ2-4, with 12 bases fitting TRBD2. Germline CDR1 and CDR2: SGDLS and YYNGEE. V gave up 5 bases and J gave up 0 bases; unmatched junction bases: 3. The CDR3 consists of 16 residues. The CDR3 protein is CASSPSGREAKNIQYF. For the CDR3, the DNA is TGTGCCAGCAGTCCTAGCGGGAGGGAAGCCAAAAACATTCAGTACTTC.

V gene TRBV10-1 combines with J gene TRBJ2-7, with 9 bases lining up with TRBD2. V lost 0 bases and J lost 3; bases outside the gene matches: 3. The germline V gene encodes CDR1 WNHNN and CDR2 SYGVQD (reference sequence). This CDR3 contains 15 residues. This chain's CDR3 is CASSESSGSVYEQYF. The CDR3 DNA reads as TGCGCCAGCAGTGAGTCTAGCGGGAGTGTCTACGAGCAGTACTTC.

V is TRBV27 and J is TRBJ1-5; possible D gene TRBD1, 5 bases. The CDR3 is made up of 15 amino acids. Germline V CDR1 and CDR2: MNHEY, SMNVEV (reference sequence). Trimming took 4 bases from V and 1 from J, leaving 11 bases between them. In DNA, the CDR3 is TGTGCCAGCAGTTCGGGAGGGGAGAGCAATCAGCCCCAGCATTTT. Protein: CASSSGGESNQPQHF.

The gene calls are TRBV6-5 and TRBJ1-2; a possible D gene is TRBD1 (5 bases). Trimming left V 1 base short and J 0 bases short, with 9 bases between. Germline V gives CDR1 MNHEY, CDR2 SVGAGI. The length of the CDR3 is 15 residues. CDR3 DNA: TGTGCCAGCAGTTACTACAGGTCAGCTAACTATGGCTACACCTTC. Protein: CASSYYRSANYGYTF.

The chain carries TRBV2 and TRBJ2-7; D is tentatively TRBD1 or TRBD2 (5 bases each). The germline V gene has CDR1 SNHLY and CDR2 FYNNEI. The CDR3 loop spans 15 amino acids. Deletions cut 1 base from V and 2 bases from J, with 12 bases between. DNA for the CDR3: TGTGCCAGCAGTGAAGGCCGGGGACCTCCCTACGAGCAGTACTTC. Translated, it gives CASSEGRGPPYEQYF. The full variable domain, completed using reference TRBV2 and TRBJ2-7, is EPEVTQTPSHQVTQMGQEVILRCVPISNHLYFYWYRQILGQKVEFLVSFYNNEISEKSEIFDDQFSVERPDGSNFTLKIRSTKLEDSAMYFCASSEGRGPPYEQYFGPGTRLTVT.

This chain joins TRBV2 and TRBJ2-7, with 10 bases that match TRBD1. V was clipped by 7 bases and J by 2 bases; unmatched bases: 14. This CDR3 is 17 amino acids long. Germline V gene data show CDR1 as SNHLY and CDR2 as FYNNEI. CDR3 sequence: CASTGGTGVFSPYEQYF. Written as DNA, the CDR3 is TGTGCCAGCACTGGAGGGACAGGGGTGTTTAGTCCCTACGAGCAGTACTTC.

This clone has a single count. The sample has other DNA sequences that encode this CDR3 too. V is TRBV7-9 and J is TRBJ2-1, with 7 bases matching TRBD2. Germline V gene sequence: CDR1 SEHNR, CDR2 FQNEAQ (reference sequence). V lost 5 bases to trimming and J lost 4 bases; unmatched junction nucleotides: 5. The CDR3 length is 14 residues. The CDR3 DNA is TGTGCCAGCAGCCTTAGCGGGCCATACAATGAGCAGTTCTTC. Amino acid sequence: CASSLSGPYNEQFF.

The chain joins TRBV11-2 to TRBJ2-5; D might be TRBD2 (5 bases). Per germline, CDR1 SGHAT and CDR2 FQNNGV. There are 13 residues in the CDR3. Trimming took 5 bases from V and 5 from J, leaving 12 bases between them. The CDR3 protein is CASSPGRGETQYF. The DNA of the CDR3 is TGTGCCAGCAGCCCAGGACGCGGGGAGACCCAGTACTTC. Using reference TRBV11-2 and TRBJ2-5 for the parts outside the CDR3, the full variable domain is EAGVAQSPRYKIIEKRQSVAFWCNPISGHATLYWYQQILGQGPKLLIQFQNNGVVDDSQLPKDRFSAERLKGVDSTLKIQPAKLEDSAVYLCASSPGRGETQYFGPGTRLLVL.

The V gene is TRBV4-1, the J gene TRBJ1-4; 9 bases fit TRBD1. Germline V gene data show CDR1 as MGHRA and CDR2 as YSYEKL. Trimming cost V 4 bases and J 8 bases; bases outside gene matches: 8. The CDR3 is 15 amino acids. CDR3 residues: CASSPPQGAREKLFF. In DNA, the CDR3 is TGCGCCAGCAGCCCACCACAGGGGGCGCGGGAAAAACTGTTTTTT.

This rearrangement joins TRBV19 to TRBJ1-4, with D uncertain. In germline, CDR1 is LNHDA, CDR2 SQIVND (reference sequence). The V gene lost 3 bases and the J gene lost 7 bases, with 21 bases spanning the gap. The CDR3 contains 17 residues. The chain's CDR3 is CASSITPIASLGEKLFF. The CDR3 DNA reads TGTGCCAGTAGTATTACCCCGATCGCCAGTCTTGGTGAAAAACTGTTTTTT.

This chain links TRBV21-1 with TRBJ1-1. TRBV21-1 is labeled a pseudogene. This CDR3 contains 14 residues. Written as DNA, the CDR3 is TGTGCCAGCAGCAAAGCGGAGGTTAACACTGAAGCTTTCTTT. As protein: CASSKAEVNTEAFF.

The V gene is TRBV27, the J gene TRBJ2-7, with a possible D match to TRBD1 (6 bases). Looked up from germline, CDR1 is MNHEY and CDR2 is SMNVEV (reference sequence). V was shortened by 8 bases and J by 3 bases, with 14 bases between the two germline ends. This CDR3 region has 13 residues. CDR3 in DNA: TGTGCCAGCCGAAGGGCAGGGGACTACGAGCAGTACTTC. Translated, it gives CASRRAGDYEQYF.

The chain joins TRBV7-2 to TRBJ2-7; 7 positions agree with TRBD1. This CDR3 comprises 15 residues. Germline-derived CDR1 and CDR2 are SGHTA and FQGNSA. The trim removed 4 bases at V and 6 bases at J, leaving 12 bases unmatched. CDR3 in amino acids: CASSSRQKGAGEQYF. For the CDR3, the DNA is TGTGCCAGCAGCTCCCGACAGAAGGGGGCGGGCGAGCAGTACTTC.

The rearrangement joins TRBV9 to TRBJ2-7; D tentatively fits TRBD1 or TRBD2 (5 bases each). CDR1 is SGDLS, CDR2 YYNGEE, per germline. Trimming cost V 0 bases and J 7 bases, with 17 bases left between them. The CDR3 totals 15 residues. CDR3 sequence: CASSVGWDRRREQYF. DNA of the CDR3: TGTGCCAGCAGCGTAGGTTGGGACCGGCGGCGGGAGCAGTACTTC.

V gene TRBV7-3 combines with J gene TRBJ2-7; D is unresolved. V was trimmed by 3 bases and J by 5 bases, leaving 14 bases between them. This CDR3 is built from 14 residues. Germline lookup yields CDR1 SGHTA and CDR2 FQGTGA. As DNA, the CDR3 is TGTGCCAGCAGCTTTTTATCAGCCGGCAACGAGCAGTACTTC. It yields the protein CASSFLSAGNEQYF. The full variable domain, its missing parts supplied by reference TRBV7-3 and TRBJ2-7, is GAGVSQTPSNKVTEKGKYVELRCDPISGHTALYWYRQSLGQGPEFLIYFQGTGAADDSGLPNDRFFAVRPEGSVSTLKIQRTERGDSAVYLCASSFLSAGNEQYFGPGTRLTVT.

The gene calls are TRBV10-1 and TRBJ2-1, with TRBD2 matching over 11 bases. CDR3 length equals 15 residues. CDR1 and CDR2 (germline): WNHNN, SYGVQD (reference sequence). V was clipped by 6 bases and J by 10 bases; unmatched bases: 11. The CDR3 loop is CASSPGTSGIEEQFF. CDR3 in DNA: TGCGCCAGCAGCCCGGGGACTAGCGGTATCGAAGAGCAGTTCTTC.

The rearrangement links TRBV19 to TRBJ1-5; D possibly corresponds to TRBD1 (5 bases). Trimming pared 7 bases from V and 0 bases from J, leaving 19 bases between. The germline CDR1 and CDR2 sequences are LNHDA and SQIVND (reference sequence). The CDR3 totals 17 residues. The chain's CDR3 is CASNHFTGVDSNQPQHF. The CDR3 DNA is TGTGCCAGTAATCACTTTACAGGTGTGGATAGCAATCAGCCCCAGCATTTT.

The V and J genes are TRBV10-3 and TRBJ2-1, with D tentatively TRBD1 (8 bases). Looked up from germline, CDR1 is ENHRY and CDR2 is SYGVKD. The CDR3 is 21 residues long. Trimming took off 6 bases at V and 0 bases at J, with 30 bases between the two ends. In DNA form, the CDR3 reads TGTGCCATCAGGGTGGTTGGGGGGGGACAGGCTAACCAGAGCTCCTACAATGAGCAGTTCTTC. Protein: CAIRVVGGGQANQSSYNEQFF.

The CDR3 is CASSQGLAIAYEQYF. The CDR3 nucleotides read TGTGCCAGCAGCCAAGGGCTAGCAATTGCGTACGAGCAGTACTTC. V gene TRBV14 combines with J gene TRBJ2-7; D perhaps matches TRBD2 (5 bases). Per the germline V gene, CDR1 is SGHDN and CDR2 is FVKESK. The CDR3 is made up of 15 amino acids. V shed 1 base and J shed 4 bases, with 14 bases lying between them. The full variable domain, completed using reference TRBV14 and TRBJ2-7, is EAGVTQFPSHSVIEKGQTVTLRCDPISGHDNLYWYRRVMGKEIKFLLHFVKESKQDESGMPNNRFLAERTGGTYSTLKVQPAELEDSGVYFCASSQGLAIAYEQYFGPGTRLTVT.